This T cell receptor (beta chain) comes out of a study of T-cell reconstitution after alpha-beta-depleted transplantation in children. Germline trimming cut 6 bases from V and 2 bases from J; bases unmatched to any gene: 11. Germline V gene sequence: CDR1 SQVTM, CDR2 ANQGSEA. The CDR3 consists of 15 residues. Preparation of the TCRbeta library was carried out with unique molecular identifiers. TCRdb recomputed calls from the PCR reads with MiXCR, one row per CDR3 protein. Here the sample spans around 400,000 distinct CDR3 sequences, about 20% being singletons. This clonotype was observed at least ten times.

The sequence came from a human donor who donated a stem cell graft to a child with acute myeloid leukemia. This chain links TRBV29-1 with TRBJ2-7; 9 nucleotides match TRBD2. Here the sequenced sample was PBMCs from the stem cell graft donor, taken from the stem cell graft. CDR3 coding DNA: TGCAGCGTGGAAAGGTCCGGGACTAGCACCTACGAGCAGTACTTC. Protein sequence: CSVERSGTSTYEQYF.